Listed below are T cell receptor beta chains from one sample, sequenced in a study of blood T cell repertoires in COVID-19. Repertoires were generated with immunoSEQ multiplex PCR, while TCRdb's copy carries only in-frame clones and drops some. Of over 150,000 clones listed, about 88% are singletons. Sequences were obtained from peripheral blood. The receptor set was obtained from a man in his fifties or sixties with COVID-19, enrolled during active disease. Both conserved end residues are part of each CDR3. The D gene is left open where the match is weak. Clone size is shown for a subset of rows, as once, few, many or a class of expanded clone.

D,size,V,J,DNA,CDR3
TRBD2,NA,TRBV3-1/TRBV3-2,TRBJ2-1,TGTGCCAGCAGCCACGGGACTAGCGGGAGCTCCTACAATGAGCAGTTCTTC,CASSHGTSGSSYNEQFF
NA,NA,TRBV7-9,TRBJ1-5,TGTGCCAGCAGCTCCATCGGTTCTAGCAATCAGCCCCAGCATTTT,CASSSIGSSNQPQHF
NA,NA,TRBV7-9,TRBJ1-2,TGTGCCAGCAGCCCGGGACACCAGATTGGCTACACCTTC,CASSPGHQIGYTF
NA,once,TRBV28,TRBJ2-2,TGTGCCAGCAGTTTGGGGGGGCAAGGCGGGGAGCTGTTTTTT,CASSLGGQGGELFF
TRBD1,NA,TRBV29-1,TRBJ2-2,TGCAGCGTTGGACAGGGAGTGGCCGGGGAGCTGTTTTTT,CSVGQGVAGELFF
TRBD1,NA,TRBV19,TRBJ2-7,TGTGCCAGTAGTATTACTCCAGGGGGACACGAGCAGTACTTC,CASSITPGGHEQYF
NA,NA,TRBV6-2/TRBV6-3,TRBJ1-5,TGTGCCAGCAGTTACAACACAGGGATGAGCAATCAGCCCCAGCATTTT,CASSYNTGMSNQPQHF
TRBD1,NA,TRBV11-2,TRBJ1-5,TGTGCCAGCAGCTTGGGGCAGGGGGCTTGGCAGCCCCAGCATTTT,CASSLGQGAWQPQHF
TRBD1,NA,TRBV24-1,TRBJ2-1,TGTGCCACCAGTGACCCGGGACAGCCTAACAATGAGCAGTTCTTC,CATSDPGQPNNEQFF
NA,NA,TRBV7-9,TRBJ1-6,TGTGCCAGCAGCCTCGGGACACATTCACCCCTCCACTTT,CASSLGTHSPLHF
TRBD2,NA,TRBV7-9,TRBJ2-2,TGTGCCATTTCCACCGGACTAGGCAGCACCGGGGAGCTGTTTTTT,CAISTGLGSTGELFF
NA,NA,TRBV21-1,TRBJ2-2,TGTGCCAGCAGCCTGACTAGCGGGAGGACATCTCCACCCGGGGAGCTGTTTTTT,CASSLTSGRTSPPGELFF
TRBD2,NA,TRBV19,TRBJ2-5,TGTGCCAGTAGTCATAGACTAGCGGGGGGGATACTTCAAGAGACCCAGTACTTC,CASSHRLAGGILQETQYF
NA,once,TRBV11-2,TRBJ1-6,TGTGCCAGCAGCTTAGTTCGGTGGGGATCAGGGTCCTATAATTCACCCCTCCACTTT,CASSLVRWGSGSYNSPLHF
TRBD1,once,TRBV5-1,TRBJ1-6,TGCGCCAGCAGGCAGGGGACAGCCTCTGATTCACCCCTCCACTTT,CASRQGTASDSPLHF
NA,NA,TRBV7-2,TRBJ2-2,TGTGCCAGCAGCTTAGCGCTCAGGAACACCGGGGAGCTGTTTTTT,CASSLALRNTGELFF
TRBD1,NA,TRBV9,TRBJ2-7,TGTGCCAGCAGCCCGCGGACAGGGGACTACTACGAGCAGTACTTC,CASSPRTGDYYEQYF
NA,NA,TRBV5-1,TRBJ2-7,TGCGCCAGCAGGTCCTGGACAGCCACTTCCTACGAGCAGTACTTC,CASRSWTATSYEQYF
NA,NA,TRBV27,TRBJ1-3,TGTGCCAGCAGTTTTGCACAGGGCTCTGGAAACACCATATATTTT,CASSFAQGSGNTIYF
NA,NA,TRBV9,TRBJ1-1,TGTGCCAGCAGCGTAGCCGGGGGAGGCACTGAAGCTTTCTTT,CASSVAGGGTEAFF
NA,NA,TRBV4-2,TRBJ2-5,TGTGCCAGCAGCCAAGAGACAGGAGAGACCCAGTACTTC,CASSQETGETQYF
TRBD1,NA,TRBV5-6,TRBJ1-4,TGTGCCAGCAGCCTCGGACAGGGAGGGTCGTTAGCAGAAAAACTGTTTTTT,CASSLGQGGSLAEKLFF
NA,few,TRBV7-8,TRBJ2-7,TGTGCCAGCAGCTTAGCGAGGGTTCGCGAGCAGTACTTC,CASSLARVREQYF
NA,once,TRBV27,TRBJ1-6,TGTGCCAGCAGTAACACCAGAAATTCACCCCTCCACTTT,CASSNTRNSPLHF
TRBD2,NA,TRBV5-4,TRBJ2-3,TGTGCCAGCAGCTTGAGCGGGAGTTATGGAGATACGCAGTATTTT,CASSLSGSYGDTQYF
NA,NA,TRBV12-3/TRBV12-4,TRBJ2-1,TGTGCCAGCAGTTTAGTAAGGGCAAGGGGCCAGTTCTTC,CASSLVRARGQFF
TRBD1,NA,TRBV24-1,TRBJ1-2,TGTGCCACCAGTGATGGGGGGACAGGCTCTAACTATGGCTACACCTTC,CATSDGGTGSNYGYTF
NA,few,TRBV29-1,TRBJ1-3,TGCAGCGTTGCCGAGAACTCTGGAAACACCATATATTTT,CSVAENSGNTIYF
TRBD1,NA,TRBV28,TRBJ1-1,TGTGCCAGCAGTTCATACTATCGGACAGGGGTCAGTGTGAGCACTGAAGCTTTCTTT,CASSSYYRTGVSVSTEAFF
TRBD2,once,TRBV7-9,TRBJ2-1,TGTGCCAGCAGCCAGGGACTAGCGGGAGGACCCTACAATGAGCAGTTCTTC,CASSQGLAGGPYNEQFF
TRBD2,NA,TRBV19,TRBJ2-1,TGTGCCAGTAGTTCATCGACTAGCGGGGGTTTAGGTAGGGAGCAGTTCTTC,CASSSSTSGGLGREQFF
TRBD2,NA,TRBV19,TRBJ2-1,TGTGCCAGTAGTATTCCCTGGGGACTAGCGGGAGCTTCTGAGCAGTTCTTC,CASSIPWGLAGASEQFF
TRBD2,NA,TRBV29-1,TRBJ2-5,TGCAGCGCCCGCACTAGCGGCGAAGAGACCCAGTACTTC,CSARTSGEETQYF
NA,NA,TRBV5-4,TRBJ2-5,TGTGCCAGCAGCCCGGATGACGGACAGACCTTCCAAGAGACCCAGTACTTC,CASSPDDGQTFQETQYF
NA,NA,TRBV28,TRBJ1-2,TGTGCCAGCAGTTTAGTCGGGCAGGGGAGCTATGGCTACACCTTC,CASSLVGQGSYGYTF
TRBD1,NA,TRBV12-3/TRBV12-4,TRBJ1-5,TGTGCCAGCAGTTGGACAGGGTTGCAGCCCCAGCATTTT,CASSWTGLQPQHF
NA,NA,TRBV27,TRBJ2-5,TGTGCCAGCAGTCTGACCCCCACAGGGGCGGGGGAGACCCAGTACTTC,CASSLTPTGAGETQYF
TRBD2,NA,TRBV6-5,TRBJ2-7,TGTGCCAGCAGGGGGACTAGCGGGCTCTCCTACGAGCAGTACTTC,CASRGTSGLSYEQYF
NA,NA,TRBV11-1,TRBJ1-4,TGTGCCAGCAGCCGGGCAGGGAATGAAAAACTGTTTTTT,CASSRAGNEKLFF
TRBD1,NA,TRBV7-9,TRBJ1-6,TGTGCCAGCAGCCGGGACAGGGGGCTCAATTCACCCCTCCACTTT,CASSRDRGLNSPLHF
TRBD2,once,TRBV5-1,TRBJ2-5,TGCGCCAGCAGCTCCCCGGGAGGCCTCCAAGAGACCCAGTACTTC,CASSSPGGLQETQYF
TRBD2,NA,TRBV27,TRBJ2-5,TGTGCCAGCAGCCTTAAACCCCCGCATGGCGGGACTAGCGGGGGGGCCAGAGAGACCCAGTACTTC,CASSLKPPHGGTSGGARETQYF
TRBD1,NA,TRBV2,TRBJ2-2,TGTGCCAGCAGCGTGACCGGGACAGCCTTTTCCGGGGAGCTGTTTTTT,CASSVTGTAFSGELFF
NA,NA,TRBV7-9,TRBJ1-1,TGTGCCAGCAGCTTAGAAGCGAACACTGAAGCTTTCTTT,CASSLEANTEAFF
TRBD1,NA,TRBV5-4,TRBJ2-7,TGTGCCAGCAGCTTGGGGGACAGGGGATACGAGCAGTACTTC,CASSLGDRGYEQYF
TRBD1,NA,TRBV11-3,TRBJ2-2,TGTGCCAGCAGCCCCCGGGACAGGGGATACACCGGGGAGCTGTTTTTT,CASSPRDRGYTGELFF
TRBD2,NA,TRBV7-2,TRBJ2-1,TGTGCCAGCAGCCTGGGACTAGCGGGAGGGTCTGAGCAGTTCTTC,CASSLGLAGGSEQFF
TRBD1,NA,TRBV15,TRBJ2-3,TGTGCCACCAGTGGGACAGGGGGCAAATCGGATACGCAGTATTTT,CATSGTGGKSDTQYF
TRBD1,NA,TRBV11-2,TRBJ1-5,TGTGCCAGCAGCCAACAGGGGGGGGGAGACCAGCCCCAGCATTTT,CASSQQGGGDQPQHF
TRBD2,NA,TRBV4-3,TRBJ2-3,TGCGCCAGCAGCTCCTCGCATCTAGCGGGGGGCACAGATACGCAGTATTTT,CASSSSHLAGGTDTQYF
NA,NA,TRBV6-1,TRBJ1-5,TGTGCCAGCAGTGAGACGGCAGGGCCGGGGGGTCAGCCCCAGCATTTT,CASSETAGPGGQPQHF
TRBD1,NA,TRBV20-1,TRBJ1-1,TGCAGTGCTAGTGCACAGGGGCGAGCTTTCTTT,CSASAQGRAFF